This TCR beta chain originates from a study of shared clonotypes between healthy human individuals. General observations from the study: Rarefaction analysis demonstrated incomplete sorted-subset sequencing notwithstanding large depth. Roughly 5% of naive CD4 clonotypes were shared across several donors.

Recent vaccinations or acute infections were absent in the healthy HIV-negative adult donors. Here immunoSEQ multiplex PCR was the method, and the copy in TCRdb shows in-frame clones only, minus some. Found here are about 1 million clones, around 78% of them singletons; the top ten hold approximately 0.5%. Of note for this clone: Its cognate antigen is unknown.

This sequence was found in a man aged 18 to 35 in good health. Some clones in this sample may be carry-over from other donors' samples. Sequencing was done on a sample of memory CD4+ T cells from PBMCs. Subset described: CD45RA-negative fraction.

The CDR3 loop is CASSPRDSGGYTF. For the CDR3, the DNA is TGCGCCAGCAGCCCCCGGGACAGTGGTGGCTACACCTTC. V gene TRBV4-1 combines with J gene TRBJ1-2, with 7 bases fitting TRBD1. Germline V lookup: CDR1 MGHRA, CDR2 YSYEKL. CDR3 length equals 13 residues. V gave up 4 bases and J gave up 7 bases; unmatched junction bases: 6.